This T cell receptor beta chain was obtained from a study of Ad26.COV2.S vaccination and SARS-CoV-2 variants. Overall study: The vaccine Ad26.COV2.S was put into the muscle once, or twice with 56 days between. Study-wide results and limits: Vaccinated individuals (as opposed to placebo recipients) had higher spike-specific TCR breadth.

This clone was seen a few times. The antigen remains undetermined. V was cut by 2 bases and J by 9 bases, with 11 bases left in between. This CDR3 spans 13 amino acids. The assay was immunoSEQ multiplex PCR, and TCRdb's table has in-frame clones only and misses some. The sample records 380,000 or so clones, 83% being singletons. Indicated treatment: some 20 received Ad26.COV2.S at low or high dose, single or two shots; a few received placebo; per-sample allocation not given. Sampling occurred on day 63 after the first vaccine or placebo injection. The sample was peripheral blood, taken in a trial of Ad26.COV2.S vaccine versus placebo. This receptor was obtained from a person between 18 and 60 years old who received the Ad26.COV2.S COVID-19 vaccine or a placebo. The J gene is TRBJ2-1, the V gene TRBV12-3 or TRBV12-4; D is uncertain. As DNA, the CDR3 is TGTGCCAGCAGTTTATTACGAGAGAGTGAGCAGTTCTTC. Translated: CASSLLRESEQFF.